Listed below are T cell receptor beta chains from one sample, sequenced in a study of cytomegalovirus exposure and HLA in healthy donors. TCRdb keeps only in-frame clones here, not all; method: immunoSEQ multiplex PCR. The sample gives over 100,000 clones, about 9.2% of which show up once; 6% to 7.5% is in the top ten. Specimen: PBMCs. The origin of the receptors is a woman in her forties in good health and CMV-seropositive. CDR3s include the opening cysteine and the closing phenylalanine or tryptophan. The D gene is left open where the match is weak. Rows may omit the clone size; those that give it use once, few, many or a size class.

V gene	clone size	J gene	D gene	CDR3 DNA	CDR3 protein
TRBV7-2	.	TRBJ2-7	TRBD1	TGTGCCAGCAGCTACGGGGACAGGGGGGCCTACGAGCAGTACTTC	CASSYGDRGAYEQYF
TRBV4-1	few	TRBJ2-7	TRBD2	TGCGCCAGCAGCCAAGAGGGGGGGTTTGCCTACGAGCAGTACTTC	CASSQEGGFAYEQYF
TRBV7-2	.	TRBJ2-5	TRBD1	TGTGCCAGCAGCTTGAGGGGGCGGTCCTTAGGCGAAGAGACCCAGTACTTC	CASSLRGRSLGEETQYF
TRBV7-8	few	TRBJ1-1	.	TGTGCCAGCAGCTCAGACAGAGCTGAAGCTTTCTTT	CASSSDRAEAFF
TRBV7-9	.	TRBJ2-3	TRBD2	TGTGCCAGCAGCTTTATAGCGGGGGCGCCTGATTTT	CASSFIAGAPDF
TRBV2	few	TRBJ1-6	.	TGTGCCAGCAGTGAAGCCCAGGGTCTTTTGGGAAGTTCACCCCTCCACTTT	CASSEAQGLLGSSPLHF
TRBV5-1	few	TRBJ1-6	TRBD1	TGCGCCAGCAGCTTGGGGCAGGGGGCCTATAATTCACCCCTCCACTTT	CASSLGQGAYNSPLHF
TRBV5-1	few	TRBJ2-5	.	TGCGCCAGCAGCTTGATTACGGGGTCGGGGGCCCAGTACTTC	CASSLITGSGAQYF
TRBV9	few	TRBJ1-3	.	TGTGCCAGCAGCGGGGGAGTTACTGGAAACACCATATATTTT	CASSGGVTGNTIYF
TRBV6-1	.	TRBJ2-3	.	TGTGCCAGCAACCGGCAGGGCACAGATACGCAGTATTTT	CASNRQGTDTQYF
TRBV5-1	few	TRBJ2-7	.	TGCGCCAGCAGCTACTACGGACTGGACTACGAGCAGTACTTC	CASSYYGLDYEQYF
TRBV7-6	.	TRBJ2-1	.	TGTGCCAGCAGCCCGCCCGCGGGTGAGCAGTTCTTC	CASSPPAGEQFF
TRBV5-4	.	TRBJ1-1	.	TGTGCCAGCAGTAACTCTGAGGGAGATGAAGCTTTCTTT	CASSNSEGDEAFF
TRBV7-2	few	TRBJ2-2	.	TGTGCCAGCAGCTTAGGAAGGAGGAACACCGGGGAGCTGTTTTTT	CASSLGRRNTGELFF
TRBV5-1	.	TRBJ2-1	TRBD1	TGCGCCAGCAGCGGCGGACAGGGGTACAATGAGCAGTTCTTC	CASSGGQGYNEQFF
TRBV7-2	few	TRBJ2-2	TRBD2	TGTGCCAGCAGCCCCCACGGGGGGACCGGGGAGCTGTTTTTT	CASSPHGGTGELFF
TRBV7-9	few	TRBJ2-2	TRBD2	TGTGCCAGCAGCTTAGCGGGGACTAGCGGCACCGGGGAGCTGTTTTTT	CASSLAGTSGTGELFF
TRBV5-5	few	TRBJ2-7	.	TGTGCCAGCAGCCGAAACAACGACGAGCAGTACTTC	CASSRNNDEQYF
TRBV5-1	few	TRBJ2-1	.	TGCGCCAGCAGCTCGACAGCGAGCTACAATGAGCAGTTCTTC	CASSSTASYNEQFF
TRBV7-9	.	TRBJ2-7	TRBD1	TGTGCCAGCAGCTTTAACCGGGGACAGGGGGCTTACGAGCAGTACTTC	CASSFNRGQGAYEQYF
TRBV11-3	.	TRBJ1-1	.	TGTGCCAGCAGCCCGACAACCAGGGAGGCTGAAGCTTTCTTT	CASSPTTREAEAFF
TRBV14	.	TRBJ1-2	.	TGTGCCAGCAGCCCCACAGGGTATGGCTACACCTTC	CASSPTGYGYTF
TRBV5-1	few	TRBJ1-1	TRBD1	TGCGCCAGCAGCCCGGGACAGGGCTTTGCTGAAGCTTTCTTT	CASSPGQGFAEAFF
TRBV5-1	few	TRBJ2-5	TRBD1	TGCGCCAGCAGCCCGGGACAGGGGGAGGAGACCCAGTACTTC	CASSPGQGEETQYF
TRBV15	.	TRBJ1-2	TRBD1	TGTGCCACCAGAAGGGCAGGGGGCACCTATGGCTACACCTTC	CATRRAGGTYGYTF
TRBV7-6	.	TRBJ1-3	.	TGTGCCAGCAGCTTAGGGCAGCGGAGGGTCTCTGGAAACACCATATATTTT	CASSLGQRRVSGNTIYF
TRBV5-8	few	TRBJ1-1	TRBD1	TGTGCCAGCAGCAGAGGGACAGCGAACACTGAAGCTTTCTTT	CASSRGTANTEAFF
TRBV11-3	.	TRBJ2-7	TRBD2	TGTGCCAGCAGCTTAGACGGGGGGTTGCAGTACTTC	CASSLDGGLQYF
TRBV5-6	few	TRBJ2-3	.	TGTGCCAGCAGCTTTTCTAGCACAGATACGCAGTATTTT	CASSFSSTDTQYF
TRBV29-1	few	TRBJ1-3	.	TGCAGCGTTGATCAGGGGATCTCTGGAAACACCATATATTTT	CSVDQGISGNTIYF
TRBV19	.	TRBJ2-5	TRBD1	TGTGCCAGTAGTCCCATGACCATGGGGACAGCTAACAAGGCGACCCAGTACTTC	CASSPMTMGTANKATQYF
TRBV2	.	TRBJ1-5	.	TGTGCCAGCAGTGAAGCCTTTTATCAGCCCCAGCATTTT	CASSEAFYQPQHF
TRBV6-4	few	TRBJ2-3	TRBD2	TGTGCCAGCAGTTTAATAGCGGGGCGCACAGATACGCAGTATTTT	CASSLIAGRTDTQYF
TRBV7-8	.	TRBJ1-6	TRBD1	TGTGCCAGCAACGGACAGGGAGGAGATTCACCCCTCCACTTT	CASNGQGGDSPLHF
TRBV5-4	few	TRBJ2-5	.	TGTGCCAGCAGCCCCCTCCCGGGGATCCGACAAGAGACCCAGTACTTC	CASSPLPGIRQETQYF
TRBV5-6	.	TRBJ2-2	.	TGTGCCAGCAGCTTATCCCTCGGGGAGCTGTTTTTT	CASSLSLGELFF
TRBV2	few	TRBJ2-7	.	TGTGCCAGCGCGGCGGCCCGGAGCTCCTACGAGCAGTACTTC	CASAAARSSYEQYF
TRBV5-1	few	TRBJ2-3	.	TGCGCCAGCAGCACCGTCGGGGGTACGCAGTATTTT	CASSTVGGTQYF
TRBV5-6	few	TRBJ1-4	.	TGTGCCAGCAGCTTGGTCGCGGGGATAGGGATGGCAACTAATGAAAAACTGTTTTTT	CASSLVAGIGMATNEKLFF
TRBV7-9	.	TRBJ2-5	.	TGTGCCAGCGGATTGACGACAGGCTCATCGGAGACCCAGTACTTC	CASGLTTGSSETQYF
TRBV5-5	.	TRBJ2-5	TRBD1	TGTGCCAGCAGCTTGGCCGTACGATCAGGGGGCGGTGAGACCCAGTACTTC	CASSLAVRSGGGETQYF
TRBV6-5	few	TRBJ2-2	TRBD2	TGTGCCAGCAGTTACAGGGGAGGGGCCGGGGAGCTGTTTTTT	CASSYRGGAGELFF
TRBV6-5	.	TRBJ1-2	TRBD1	TGTGCCACCTCCGAGGACAGGGTGCGAGGCTACACCTTC	CATSEDRVRGYTF
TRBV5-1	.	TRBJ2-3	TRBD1	TGCGCCAGCAGCCTAGGGACAGGCACAGATACGCAGTATTTT	CASSLGTGTDTQYF
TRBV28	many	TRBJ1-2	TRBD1	TGTGCCAGTAATCCAGGGGGACAGTTCTATGGCTACACCTTC	CASNPGGQFYGYTF
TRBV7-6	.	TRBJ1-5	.	TGTGCCAGCAGCTTAGCGCGGGGGGAGGCCAATCAGCCCCAGCATTTT	CASSLARGEANQPQHF